A single sample gave rise to the 9 T cell receptor beta chains below, sequenced in a study of identical twins. TCRdb recomputed calls from the 5' RACE reads with MiXCR, one row per CDR3 protein. The sample yields 220,000 or so distinct CDR3 sequences, 5.5% to 7% seen once. This sample was also put to use in a study of yellow fever vaccine responses in identical twins.

The sample taken for sequencing was memory (CD45RO+) T cells sorted from blood. Source of these receptors: a woman under 30 in good health.

This clonotype appeared many times. The chain is built from TRBV3-1 and TRBJ2-2; 10 positions match TRBD2. There are 20 residues in the CDR3. Germline loops: CDR1 LGHDT, CDR2 YNNKEL (reference sequence). J was trimmed by 6 bases and V by 3 bases; bases with no gene match: 19. CDR3 DNA: TGTGCCAGCAGCCACTTACCGGCCCTAGCGGGAGTGGTTAGGTCCGGGGAGCTGTTTTTT. It specifies CASSHLPALAGVVRSGELFF.

This clonotype was recorded a few times. V is TRBV10-3 and J is TRBJ1-1; D call uncertain. The CDR3 covers 13 residues. The germline V gene encodes CDR1 ENHRY and CDR2 SYGVKD. V was pared by 3 bases and J by 2 bases, with 7 bases between. CDR3 DNA sequence: TGTGCCATCAGTGATCTGTCAAACACTGAAGCTTTCTTT. This codes for CAISDLSNTEAFF.

This chain connects TRBV3-1 to TRBJ1-2; D not certain. The CDR3 has 12 amino acids. V was pared by 1 base and J by 6 bases, with 6 bases between. CDR1 and CDR2 (germline): LGHDT, YNNKEL (reference sequence). The chain's CDR3 is CASSQGRDGYTF. DNA for the CDR3: TGTGCCAGCAGCCAAGGTCGGGATGGCTACACCTTC.

The rearrangement joins TRBV3-1 to TRBJ2-7; possibly TRBD1 for D (5 bases). The CDR3 runs 13 residues. Germline lookup yields CDR1 LGHDT and CDR2 YNNKEL (reference sequence). V lost 5 bases and J lost 3, with 11 bases in between. CDR3 sequence (DNA): TGTGCCAGCAGCGTTAGGGGTAGCTACGAGCAGTACTTC. This codes for CASSVRGSYEQYF.

This clonotype was counted many times. This chain uses TRBV3-1 with TRBJ1-4; tentative D call: TRBD1 (5 bases). The CDR3 is 13 residues long. CDR1 and CDR2 from the germline V gene are LGHDT and YNNKEL (reference sequence). The V and J ends lost 3 bases and 8 bases respectively, with 10 bases between them. CDR3 coding DNA: TGTGCCAGCAGCCATCGACAGAGCGAAAAACTGTTTTTT. Translation: CASSHRQSEKLFF.

The sample holds many counts of this clonotype. The chain has TRBV11-2 and TRBJ2-1; 13 bases match TRBD2. CDR1 is SGHAT, CDR2 FQNNGV, per germline. The CDR3 spans 18 residues. Unmatched junction bases numbered 12, after V lost 3 bases and J lost 7 bases. The CDR3 DNA reads as TGTGCCAGCAGCTTGCCGAACACTAGCGGGAGGGCCAGGAATGAGCAGTTCTTC. It translates to CASSLPNTSGRARNEQFF. Full variable domain (remainder filled in from reference TRBV11-2 and TRBJ2-1): EAGVAQSPRYKIIEKRQSVAFWCNPISGHATLYWYQQILGQGPKLLIQFQNNGVVDDSQLPKDRFSAERLKGVDSTLKIQPAKLEDSAVYLCASSLPNTSGRARNEQFFGPGTRLTVL.

This clonotype was seen ten or more times. The chain uses TRBV2 and TRBJ2-7; TRBD2 agrees at 7 bases. CDR1 and CDR2 from the germline V gene are SNHLY and FYNNEI. The CDR3 contains 20 residues. The V and J ends lost 4 bases and 0 bases, in that order; junction bases with no gene match: 21. Here the CDR3 DNA reads TGTGCCAGCAGTGTTCGCCCGGATACTAGCGTCAGAGGGGCCTCCTACGAGCAGTACTTC. Its translation is CASSVRPDTSVRGASYEQYF.

This clonotype was counted a few times. V usage is TRBV15 and J usage is TRBJ2-1; D gene ambiguous. CDR1 and CDR2 (germline): LNHNV, YYDKDF (reference sequence). V lost 0 bases, J lost 4 bases, and 7 bases lay in between. The CDR3 extends over 14 amino acids. As DNA, the CDR3 is TGTGCCACCAGCAGAGATCCAGAATACAATGAGCAGTTCTTC. Encoded protein: CATSRDPEYNEQFF.

This clonotype was counted many times. The chain employs TRBV20-1 and TRBJ2-3; 9 nucleotides align to TRBD1. Germline CDR1 is DFQATT and CDR2 is SNEGSKA (reference sequence). J was trimmed by 3 bases and V by 5 bases; bases with no gene match: 6. The CDR3 sequence is 14 residues long. The CDR3 reads CSAYRQGGTDTQYF. CDR3 DNA sequence: TGCAGTGCTTACCGACAGGGGGGTACAGATACGCAGTATTTT.